The rows below give T cell receptor beta chains drawn from one sample of a study of high-grade serous ovarian cancer treatment subgroups. Method: immunoSEQ multiplex PCR; TCRdb's copy keeps in-frame clones and lacks some. Among 930 or so clones listed, approximately 63% were seen once. The sample was tumor tissue. The receptors originated from a human donor with high-grade serous ovarian cancer. CDR3s include the opening cysteine and the closing phenylalanine or tryptophan. Clone size is not always given. Where it is, it says once, few, many or a class for expanded clones.

>few|TRBV19
CASSFGTAEPQHF
>-|TRBV19
CASSPQGSSNTEAFF
>-|TRBV7-9
CASSLGPGPTGELFF
>-|TRBV25-1
CASSATGAHNEQFF
>-|TRBV6-5
CASSYGGLNNEQFF
>-|TRBV5-1
CASSLEAASTDTQYF
>few|TRBV11-3
CASSSWTSGGISDTQYF
>-|TRBV2
CASSEGTGGNEQYF
>-|TRBV27
CASSTGRLAGYNEQFF
>-|TRBV7-6
CASSPGGSYNEQFF
>-|TRBV4-3
CASSSNGAANYGYTF
>-|TRBV19
CASSIIGGTPTDTQYF
>-|TRBV5-5
CASSWGGQTNTEAFF
>-|TRBV6-5
CASSQLAGAHEQYF
>once|TRBV20-1
CSATDGYEQYF
>-|TRBV30
CAWGRTDNSPLHF
>-|TRBV19
CASSIERTSGSYNEQFF
>-|TRBV7-2
CASTQRGTFNTGELFF
>-|TRBV5-1
CASSANYGYTF
>-|TRBV9
CASSVEGLALNEQFF
>-|TRBV10-3
CAISPPGDEQYF
>-|TRBV7-8
CASSRGQGVEQYF
>-|TRBV6-5
CASSYSSGSGYTF
>large|TRBV29-1
CSVEGLGQGPYNEQFF
>-|TRBV7-9
CASTGQRSYEQYF
>-|TRBV16
CASRWDRGLGSPLHF
>-|TRBV5-1
CASSTGQGGSYEQYF
>-|TRBV7-6
CASSLVPPQRGGADTQYF
>-|TRBV7-6
CASSFLGGSTGREQYF